The 10 T cell receptor beta chains below come from one sample, sequenced in a study of T cells in localized non-small cell lung cancer. The assay was immunoSEQ multiplex PCR, and TCRdb's table has in-frame clones only and misses some. Of fewer than 100,000 clones detected, over 80% appear once; the ten largest clones hold about 15%. Sequenced material: peripheral blood, taken before any cancer treatment. These TCRs come from a man aged 35-75 years with stage I squamous cell lung carcinoma.

The V call is TRBV4-2, the J call TRBJ2-5; 8 bases match TRBD2. The CDR3 totals 15 residues. Germline V gives CDR1 LGHNA, CDR2 YNFKEQ. J gave up 2 bases and V 1 base, and 3 bases lay outside the gene matches. The chain's CDR3 is CASSQGIAGQETQYF. DNA of the CDR3: TGTGCCAGCAGCCAAGGGATAGCGGGGCAAGAGACCCAGTACTTC.

Here the CDR3 reads CASSTRGSGVSYNEQFF. DNA for the CDR3: TGTGCCAGTAGTACCCGTGGTAGCGGGGTAAGCTACAATGAGCAGTTCTTC. This chain joins TRBV19 and TRBJ2-1; TRBD2 aligns across 8 bases. CDR1 is LNHDA and CDR2 is SQIVND in the germline V gene (reference sequence). The ends lost 4 bases at V and 3 bases at J; junction bases unmatched: 11. CDR3 length: 17 amino acids.

The chain employs TRBV29-1 and TRBJ2-2, with 7 bases fitting TRBD1. The CDR3 has 14 amino acids. With V trimmed by 8 bases and J by 4 bases, 10 bases remained unmatched. Germline V CDR1 and CDR2: SQVTM, ANQGSEA. The CDR3 sequence: CSSRTGGVTGELFF. The CDR3 DNA is TGCAGCTCCAGGACAGGTGGGGTCACCGGGGAGCTGTTTTTT.

This clone has a single count. This chain links TRBV20-1 with TRBJ2-1; a weak D match, TRBD1 (5 bases). The CDR3 totals 11 residues. V was clipped by 4 bases and J by 5 bases, with 6 bases between them. Looked up from germline, CDR1 is DFQATT and CDR2 is SNEGSKA (reference sequence). CDR3 loop: CSANRNNEQFF. CDR3 nucleotides: TGCAGTGCTAACAGGAACAATGAGCAGTTCTTC.

The V gene is TRBV2, the J gene TRBJ2-3; maybe TRBD1 (5 bases). This CDR3 has 14 amino acids. The germline V gene encodes CDR1 SNHLY and CDR2 FYNNEI. Trimming left V 11 bases short and J 5 bases short, with 20 bases between. Written as DNA, the CDR3 is TGTGCCTTAATCCTTTCGGTAGGGGTAGATACGCAGTATTTT. This encodes CALILSVGVDTQYF.

This clone was found once. The chain joins TRBV2 to TRBJ2-3; D unclear. V was trimmed by 10 bases and J by 0 bases, leaving 8 bases between them. CDR3 length: 12 amino acids. Germline assignment: CDR1 SNHLY and CDR2 FYNNEI. CDR3 protein: CATTSSTDTQYF. In DNA form, the CDR3 reads TGTGCCACAACTTCTAGCACAGATACGCAGTATTTT.

The chain links TRBV7-6 to TRBJ1-1; D is unresolved. Germline loops: CDR1 SGHVS, CDR2 FNYEAQ. The V and J ends lost 3 bases and 1 base respectively, with 15 bases between them. CDR3 size: 16 residues. CDR3 bases: TGTGCCAGCAGCTTCGGGTCCACCCTCGGGAACACTGAAGCTTTCTTT. Residues: CASSFGSTLGNTEAFF.

The V gene is TRBV11-3, the J gene TRBJ2-3; the D is unclear. Trimming left V 5 bases short and J 2 bases short, with 17 bases between. The CDR3 sequence is 16 residues long. Germline V CDR1 and CDR2: SGHNT, YENEEA. The CDR3 DNA sequence: TGTGCCAGCAGCCCGGCCGGAGTCTATTCCACAGATACGCAGTATTTT. This codes for CASSPAGVYSTDTQYF. The full variable domain, rest sourced from reference TRBV11-3 and TRBJ2-3, is EAGVVQSPRYKIIEKKQPVAFWCNPISGHNTLYWYLQNLGQGPELLIRYENEEAVDDSQLPKDRFSAERLKGVDSTLKIQPAELGDSAVYLCASSPAGVYSTDTQYFGPGTRLTVL.

The chain couples TRBV5-5 to TRBJ2-7, with TRBD1 identical over 9 bases. V shed 4 bases, J shed 3 bases, and the junction held 11 bases outside the gene matches. The CDR3 is made up of 16 amino acids. The germline V gene encodes CDR1 SGHKS and CDR2 YYEKEE (reference sequence). The CDR3 spells CASSLISGTGNYEQYF. The CDR3 nucleotides are TGTGCCAGCAGCCTTATATCCGGGACAGGGAACTACGAGCAGTACTTC.

V usage is TRBV21-1 and J usage is TRBJ1-1. TRBV21-1 is termed a pseudogene. The CDR3 sequence is 15 residues long. The CDR3 region has the DNA TGTGCCAGCAGCGACCCGGGCCTAGAGGACACTGAAGCTTTCTTT. The encoded protein is CASSDPGLEDTEAFF.